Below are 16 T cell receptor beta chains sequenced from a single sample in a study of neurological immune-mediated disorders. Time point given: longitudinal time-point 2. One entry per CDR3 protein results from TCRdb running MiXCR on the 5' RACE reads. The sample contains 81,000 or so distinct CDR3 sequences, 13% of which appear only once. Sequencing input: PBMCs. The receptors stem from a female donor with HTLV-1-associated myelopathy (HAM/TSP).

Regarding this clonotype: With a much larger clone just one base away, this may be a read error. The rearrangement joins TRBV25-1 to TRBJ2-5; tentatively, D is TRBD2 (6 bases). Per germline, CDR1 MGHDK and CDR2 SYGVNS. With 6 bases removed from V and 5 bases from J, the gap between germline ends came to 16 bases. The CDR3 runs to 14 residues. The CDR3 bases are TGTGCCAGCAGCGACCGGAGGGAGGCGGAGACCCAGTACTTC. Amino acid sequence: CASSDRREAETQYF.

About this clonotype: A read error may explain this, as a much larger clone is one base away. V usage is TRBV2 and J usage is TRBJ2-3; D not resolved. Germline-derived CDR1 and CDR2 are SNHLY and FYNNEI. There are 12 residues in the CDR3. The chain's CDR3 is CASSERSDMQYF. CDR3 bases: TGTGCCAGCAGTGAAAGGTCAGATATGCAGTATTTT.

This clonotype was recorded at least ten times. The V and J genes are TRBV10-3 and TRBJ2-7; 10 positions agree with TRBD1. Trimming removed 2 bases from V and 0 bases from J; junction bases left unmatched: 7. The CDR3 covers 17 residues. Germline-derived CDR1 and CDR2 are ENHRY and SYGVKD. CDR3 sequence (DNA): TGTGCCATCAGTGAGCCGTCCCGGGACAGGGGCTCCTACGAGCAGTACTTC. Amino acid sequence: CAISEPSRDRGSYEQYF.

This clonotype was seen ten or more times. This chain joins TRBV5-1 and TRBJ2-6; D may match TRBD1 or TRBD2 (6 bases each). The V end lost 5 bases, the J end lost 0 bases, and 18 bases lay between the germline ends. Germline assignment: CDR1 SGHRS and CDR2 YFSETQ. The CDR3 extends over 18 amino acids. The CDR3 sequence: CASRIMQGTLSGANVLTF. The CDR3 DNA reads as TGCGCCAGCAGGATTATGCAGGGGACTCTCTCTGGGGCCAACGTCCTGACTTTC.

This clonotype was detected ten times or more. CDR3 residues: CASSLMGQDNSPLHF. The CDR3 bases are TGTGCCAGCAGCCTTATGGGACAGGATAATTCACCCCTCCACTTT. The chain recombines TRBV9 with TRBJ1-6; 8 bases line up with TRBD1. V dropped 4 bases and J dropped 5; count of bases not matched to a gene: 5. CDR3 length: 15 residues. Germline CDR1 is SGDLS and CDR2 is YYNGEE.

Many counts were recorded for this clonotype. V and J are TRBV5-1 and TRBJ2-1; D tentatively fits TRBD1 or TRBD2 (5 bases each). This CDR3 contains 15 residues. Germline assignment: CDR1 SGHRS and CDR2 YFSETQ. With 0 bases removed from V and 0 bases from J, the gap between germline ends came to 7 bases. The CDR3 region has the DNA TGCGCCAGCAGCTTGGGGGGGAACTCCTACAATGAGCAGTTCTTC. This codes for CASSLGGNSYNEQFF.

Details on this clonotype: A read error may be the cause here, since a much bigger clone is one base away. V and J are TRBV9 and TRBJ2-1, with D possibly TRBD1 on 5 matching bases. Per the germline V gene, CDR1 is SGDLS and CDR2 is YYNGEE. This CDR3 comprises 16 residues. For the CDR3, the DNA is TGTGCCAGCAGTAGTACAGGCGGTATCTCCTACAATGAGCATTTCTTC. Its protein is CASSSTGGISYNEHFF.

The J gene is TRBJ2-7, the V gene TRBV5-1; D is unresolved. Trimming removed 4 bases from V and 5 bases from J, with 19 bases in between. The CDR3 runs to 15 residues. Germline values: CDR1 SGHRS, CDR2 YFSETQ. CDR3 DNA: TGCGCCAGCAGCACCGTGACCCCCTTTTTGCACGAGCAGTACTTC. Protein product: CASSTVTPFLHEQYF.

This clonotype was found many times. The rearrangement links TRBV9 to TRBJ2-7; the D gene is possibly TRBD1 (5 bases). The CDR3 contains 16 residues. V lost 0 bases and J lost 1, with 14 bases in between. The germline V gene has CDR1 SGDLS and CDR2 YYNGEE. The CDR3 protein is CASSVGPGKISYEQYF. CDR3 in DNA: TGTGCCAGCAGCGTAGGGCCAGGGAAGATTTCCTACGAGCAGTACTTC.

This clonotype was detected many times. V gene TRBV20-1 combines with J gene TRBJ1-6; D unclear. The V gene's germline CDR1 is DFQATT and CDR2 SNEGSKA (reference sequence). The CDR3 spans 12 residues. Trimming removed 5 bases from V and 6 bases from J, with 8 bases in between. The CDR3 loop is CSARGVNSPLHF. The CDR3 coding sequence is TGCAGTGCTCGCGGTGTTAATTCACCCCTCCACTTT.

The CDR3 sequence: CASSSDAGNEQFF. The CDR3 nucleotides are TGTGCCAGCAGTTCGGACGCCGGCAATGAGCAGTTCTTC. V and J are TRBV2 and TRBJ2-1; D is unclear. This CDR3 contains 13 residues. Deletions cut 5 bases from V and 6 bases from J, with 11 bases between. From germline, CDR1 is SNHLY and CDR2 FYNNEI.

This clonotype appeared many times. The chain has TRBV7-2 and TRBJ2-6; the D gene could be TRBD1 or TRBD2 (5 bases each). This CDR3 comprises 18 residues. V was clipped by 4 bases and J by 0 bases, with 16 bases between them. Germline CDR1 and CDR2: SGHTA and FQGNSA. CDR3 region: CASSSQMPGSSGANVLTF. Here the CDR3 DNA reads TGTGCCAGCAGCTCCCAAATGCCAGGGAGCTCTGGGGCCAACGTCCTGACTTTC.

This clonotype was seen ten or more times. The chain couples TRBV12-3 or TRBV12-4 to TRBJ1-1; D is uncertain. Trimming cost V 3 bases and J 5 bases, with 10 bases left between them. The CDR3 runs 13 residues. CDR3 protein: CASSLLVDTEAFF. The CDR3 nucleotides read TGTGCCAGCAGTTTGTTGGTGGATACTGAAGCTTTCTTT.

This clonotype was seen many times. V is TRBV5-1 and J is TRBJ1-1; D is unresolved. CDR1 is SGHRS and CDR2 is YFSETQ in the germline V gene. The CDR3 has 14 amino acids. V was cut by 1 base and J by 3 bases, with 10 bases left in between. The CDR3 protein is CASSLTTGDTEAFF. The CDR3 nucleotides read TGCGCCAGCAGCTTGACGACCGGGGACACTGAAGCTTTCTTT.

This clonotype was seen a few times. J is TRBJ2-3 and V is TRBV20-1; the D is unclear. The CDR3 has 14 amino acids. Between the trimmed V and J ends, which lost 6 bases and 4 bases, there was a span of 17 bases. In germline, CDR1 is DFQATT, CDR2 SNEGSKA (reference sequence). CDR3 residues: CSAPDPRGADTQYF. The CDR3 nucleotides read TGCAGTGCCCCGGACCCCAGAGGCGCAGATACGCAGTATTTT.

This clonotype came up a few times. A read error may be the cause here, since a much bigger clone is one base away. CDR3 in amino acids: CSMRTGYSTDTQYF. The DNA for the CDR3 is TGCAGCATGAGGACGGGGTACAGCACAGATACGCAGTATTTT. This rearrangement joins TRBV29-1 to TRBJ2-3; D might be TRBD2 (5 bases). Trimming took off 8 bases at V and 0 bases at J, with 15 bases between the two ends. CDR3 length: 14 amino acids. In germline, CDR1 is SQVTM, CDR2 ANQGSEA.